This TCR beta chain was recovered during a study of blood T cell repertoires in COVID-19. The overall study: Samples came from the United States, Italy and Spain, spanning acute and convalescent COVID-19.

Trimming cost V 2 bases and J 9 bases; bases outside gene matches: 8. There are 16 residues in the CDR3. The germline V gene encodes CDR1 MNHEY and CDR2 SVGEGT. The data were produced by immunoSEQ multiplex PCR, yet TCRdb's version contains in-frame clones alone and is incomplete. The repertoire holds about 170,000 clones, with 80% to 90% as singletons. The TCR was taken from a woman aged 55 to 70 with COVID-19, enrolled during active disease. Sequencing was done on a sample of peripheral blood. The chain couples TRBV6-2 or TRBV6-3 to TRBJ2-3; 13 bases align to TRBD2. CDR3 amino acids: CASSYLGLAGEATQYF. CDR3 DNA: TGTGCCAGCAGTTACCTCGGACTAGCGGGAGAGGCGACGCAGTATTTT.